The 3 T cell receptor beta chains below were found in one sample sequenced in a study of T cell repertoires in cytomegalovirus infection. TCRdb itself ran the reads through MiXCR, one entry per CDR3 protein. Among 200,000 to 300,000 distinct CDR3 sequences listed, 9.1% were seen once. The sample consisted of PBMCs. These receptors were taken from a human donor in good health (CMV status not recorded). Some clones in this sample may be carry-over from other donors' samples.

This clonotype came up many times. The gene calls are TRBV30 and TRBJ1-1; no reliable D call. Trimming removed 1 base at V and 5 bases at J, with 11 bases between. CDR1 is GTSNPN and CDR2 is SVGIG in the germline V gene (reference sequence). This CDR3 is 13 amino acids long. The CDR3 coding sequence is TGTGCCTGGAGTGAGAGGCTGGGGACTGAAGCTTTCTTT. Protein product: CAWSERLGTEAFF. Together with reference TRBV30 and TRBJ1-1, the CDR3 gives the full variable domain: SQTIHQWPATLVQPVGSPLSLECTVEGTSNPNLYWYRQAAGRGLQLLFYSVGIGQISSEVPQNLSASRPQDRQFILSSKKLLLSDSGFYLCAWSERLGTEAFFGQGTRLTVV.

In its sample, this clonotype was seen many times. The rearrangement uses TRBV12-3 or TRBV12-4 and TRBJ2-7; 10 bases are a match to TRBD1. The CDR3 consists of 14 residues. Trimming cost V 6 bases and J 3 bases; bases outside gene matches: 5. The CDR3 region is CASRPGTGVYEQYF. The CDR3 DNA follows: TGTGCCAGCAGGCCCGGGACAGGGGTCTACGAGCAGTACTTC.

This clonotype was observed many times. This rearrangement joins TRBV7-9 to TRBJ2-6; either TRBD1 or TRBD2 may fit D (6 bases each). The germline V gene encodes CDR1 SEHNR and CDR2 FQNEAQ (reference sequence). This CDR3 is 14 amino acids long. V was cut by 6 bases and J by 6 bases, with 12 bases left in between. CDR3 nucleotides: TGTGCCAGCAGTTACAGGGAGGTGGCCAACGTCCTGACTTTC. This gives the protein CASSYREVANVLTF.